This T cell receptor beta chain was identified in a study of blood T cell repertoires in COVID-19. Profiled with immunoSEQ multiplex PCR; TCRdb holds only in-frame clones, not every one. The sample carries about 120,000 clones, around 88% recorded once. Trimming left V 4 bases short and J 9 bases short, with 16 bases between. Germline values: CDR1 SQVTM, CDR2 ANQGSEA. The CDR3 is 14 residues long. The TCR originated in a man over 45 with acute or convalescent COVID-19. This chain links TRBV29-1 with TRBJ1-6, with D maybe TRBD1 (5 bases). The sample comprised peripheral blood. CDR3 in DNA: TGCAGCGTTGGGGAGGGGTTGGGGAGTTCACCCCTCCACTTT. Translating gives CSVGEGLGSSPLHF.